Below, one T cell receptor beta chain is given with its context. What it binds is not known. This entry belongs to a study of T cell repertoires in cytomegalovirus infection. Study results and limitations: Ex vivo responses were dominated by HLA-C-restricted CMV-specific TCR beta clonotypes.

Trimming cost V 3 bases and J 7 bases; bases outside gene matches: 12. Germline values: CDR1 DFQATT, CDR2 SNEGSKA (reference sequence). The CDR3 has 15 residues. From the reads, TCRdb called clonotypes with MiXCR, one entry per CDR3 protein. The sample includes more than 45,000 distinct CDR3 sequences, about a fifth seen only once; the top ten take around 67%. The sequenced sample was CD8+ T cells from cultured PBMCs, obtained from culture after CMV antigen stimulation. This receptor was obtained from a human donor in good health (CMV status not recorded). Some clones in this sample may be carry-over from other donors' samples. The chain carries TRBV20-1 and TRBJ1-2, with TRBD1 identical over 9 bases. CDR3 sequence reads: CSASNKDRGMRGYTF. The CDR3 DNA follows: TGCAGTGCTAGTAATAAGGACAGGGGAATGCGTGGCTACACCTTC.